There are a few counts of the clone carrying this T cell receptor (beta chain). The CDR3 loop spans 14 amino acids. V was pared by 5 bases and J by 0 bases, with 3 bases of the junction left unmatched. CDR1 SEHNR and CDR2 FQNEAQ come from the germline V gene (reference sequence). The data were obtained in a study of blood T cell repertoires in COVID-19. Background on the study: Sites in the United States, Italy and Spain provided acute and convalescent COVID-19 samples. From T cells, B-cell-depleted T cells, or PBMCs came the material, which was cDNA or gDNA.

Measured with immunoSEQ multiplex PCR; TCRdb has only the in-frame clones, and not every one. The table lists over 150,000 clones, roughly 90% of them singletons, with around 3.9% in the top ten. This chain connects TRBV7-9 to TRBJ1-2; TRBD1 matches 7 bases. The sequencing input was peripheral blood. The sequence came from a woman in her sixties who had recovered from COVID-19. The CDR3: CASSEGQPNYGYTF. DNA of the CDR3: TGTGCCAGCAGCGAGGGACAGCCTAACTATGGCTACACCTTC.